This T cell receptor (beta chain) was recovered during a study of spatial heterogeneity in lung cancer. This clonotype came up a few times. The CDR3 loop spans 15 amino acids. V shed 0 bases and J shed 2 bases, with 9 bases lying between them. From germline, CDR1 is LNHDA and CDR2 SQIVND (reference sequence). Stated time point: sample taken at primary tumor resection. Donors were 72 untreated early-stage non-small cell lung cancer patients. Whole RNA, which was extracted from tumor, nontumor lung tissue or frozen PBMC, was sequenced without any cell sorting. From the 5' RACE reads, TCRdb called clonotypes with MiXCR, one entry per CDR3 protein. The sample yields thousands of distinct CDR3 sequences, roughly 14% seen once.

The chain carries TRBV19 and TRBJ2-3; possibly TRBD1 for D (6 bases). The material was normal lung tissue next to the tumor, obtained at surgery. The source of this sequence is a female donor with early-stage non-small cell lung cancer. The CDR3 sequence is CASSIEGTYTDTQYF. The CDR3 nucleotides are TGTGCCAGTAGTATAGAGGGGACATACACAGATACGCAGTATTTT.